The clone carrying this T cell receptor (beta chain) was counted between two and nine times. Germline assignment: CDR1 MNHEY and CDR2 SVGEGT. The CDR3 is 12 amino acids. The V end was cut by 7 bases, the J end by 7 bases, with 11 bases between. TCRdb analysed the 5' RACE reads with MiXCR anew, one entry per CDR3 protein. The sample lists about 340,000 distinct CDR3 sequences; around 12% were seen once. This entry belongs to a study of T cells after yellow fever vaccination. The rearrangement uses TRBV6-2 or TRBV6-3 and TRBJ1-5; D might be TRBD1 (6 bases). The input for sequencing was CD4+ T cells sorted from PBMCs, taken 15 days after the yellow fever booster vaccination. The clonotype was recovered from a man aged 18 to 29 who received the YFV17D yellow fever vaccine. The CDR3 is CASTKGGQPQHF. The CDR3 coding sequence is TGTGCCAGCACCAAGGGGGGACAGCCCCAGCATTTT.